This T cell receptor (beta chain) emerged from a study of blood T cell repertoires in COVID-19. The V gene lost 3 bases and the J gene lost 3 bases, with 14 bases spanning the gap. CDR3 length: 15 amino acids. CDR1 and CDR2 (germline): KGHSH, LQKENI. Clones were read by immunoSEQ multiplex PCR, and TCRdb kept only the in-frame ones, dropping some. Of 120,000 to 150,000 clones detected, less than 85% appear once; the ten largest clones hold roughly 10%. V is TRBV18 and J is TRBJ1-2, with no clear D. This clonotype was obtained from a woman aged 80 or older in a cohort sampled during active or convalescent COVID-19. Sequencing was performed on peripheral blood. The CDR3 nucleotides read TGTGCCAGCTCACCTGGGCGGCGGGCGGACTATGGCTACACCTTC. Residues: CASSPGRRADYGYTF.